Listed here is a single T cell receptor (beta chain). Assay: immunoSEQ multiplex PCR; the TCRdb copy retains only in-frame clones and omits some. This table holds just under 150,000 clones, more than 70% found once. The data stem from a study of T cell responses to AZD1222 COVID-19 vaccine. This CDR3 contains 17 residues. The V and J ends lost 7 bases and 4 bases, in that order; junction bases with no gene match: 15. CDR1 and CDR2 from the germline V gene are LNHDA and SQIVND (reference sequence). The sequence derives from an adult who received the AZD1222 COVID-19 vaccine. The rearrangement links TRBV19 to TRBJ1-5, with TRBD1 matching over 8 bases. The sequencing here drew on peripheral blood, taken 28 days after the second AZD1222 dose. The CDR3 coding sequence is TGTGCCAGTACCAACTGGGGCAGGGGGCGAAGTAATCAGCCCCAGCATTTT. This codes for CASTNWGRGRSNQPQHF.